This T cell receptor beta chain comes out of a study of cytomegalovirus exposure and HLA in healthy donors. General study findings and limits: Testing in vitro showed a few CMV-associated chains specific for CMV antigens.

The J segment lost 5 bases and the V segment lost 8 bases, leaving 2 bases of the junction unmatched. CDR3 length equals 14 residues. Per the germline V gene, CDR1 is MNHEY and CDR2 is SVGAGI. Primers included in the PCR were 60 Vbeta and 13 Jbeta primers. Measured with immunoSEQ multiplex PCR; TCRdb has only the in-frame clones, and not every one. The sample has 150,000 to 200,000 clones, approximately 73% seen once. Regarding this clone: Antigen unknown.

V is TRBV6-5 and J is TRBJ2-2, with 13 bases lining up with TRBD2. This clonotype was obtained from a man aged 25-45 years in good health and CMV-seropositive. The source material was PBMCs. DNA of the CDR3: TGTGCCAGCGGGACTAGCGGGGAGACCGGGGAGCTGTTTTTT. It specifies CASGTSGETGELFF.